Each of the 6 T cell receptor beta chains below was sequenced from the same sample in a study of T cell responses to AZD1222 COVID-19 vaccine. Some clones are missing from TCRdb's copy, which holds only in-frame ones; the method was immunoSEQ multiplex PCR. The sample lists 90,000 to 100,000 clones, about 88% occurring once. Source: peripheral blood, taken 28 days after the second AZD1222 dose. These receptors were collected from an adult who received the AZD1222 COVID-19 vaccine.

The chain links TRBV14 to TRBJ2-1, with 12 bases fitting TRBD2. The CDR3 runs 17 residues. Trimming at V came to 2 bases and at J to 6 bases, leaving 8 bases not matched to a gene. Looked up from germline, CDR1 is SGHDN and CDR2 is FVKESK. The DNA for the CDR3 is TGTGCCAGCAGCCAACTAAAACTAGCGGGAGGTTTCAATGAGCAGTTCTTC. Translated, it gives CASSQLKLAGGFNEQFF.

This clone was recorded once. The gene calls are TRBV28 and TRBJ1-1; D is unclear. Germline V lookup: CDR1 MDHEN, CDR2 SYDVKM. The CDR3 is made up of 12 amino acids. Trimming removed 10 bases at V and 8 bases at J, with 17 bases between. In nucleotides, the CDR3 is TGTGCCACCACGGGAGGATGGTTAGAAGCTTTCTTT. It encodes CATTGGWLEAFF.

The CDR3 is CASSPRGTGASGYTF. CDR3 DNA: TGTGCCAGCAGTCCGAGGGGGACAGGGGCCTCTGGCTACACCTTC. The chain carries TRBV28 and TRBJ1-2; TRBD1 agrees at 10 bases. V shed 5 bases and J 7 bases; nucleotides not matched to a gene: 10. This CDR3 is built from 15 residues. CDR1 is MDHEN, CDR2 SYDVKM, per germline.

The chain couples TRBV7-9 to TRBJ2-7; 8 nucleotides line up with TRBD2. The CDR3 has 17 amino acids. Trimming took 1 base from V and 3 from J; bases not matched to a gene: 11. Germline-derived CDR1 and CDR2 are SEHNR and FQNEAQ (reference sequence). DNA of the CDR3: TGTGCCAGCAGCTTAGGTTTAGCGGCAGCGGGAGACTACGAGCAGTACTTC. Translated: CASSLGLAAAGDYEQYF.

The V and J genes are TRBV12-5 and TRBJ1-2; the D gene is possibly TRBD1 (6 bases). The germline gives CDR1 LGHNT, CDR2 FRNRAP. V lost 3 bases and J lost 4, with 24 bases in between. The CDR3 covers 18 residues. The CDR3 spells CASGFGTNRDWEGYGYTF. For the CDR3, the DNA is TGTGCTAGTGGTTTCGGAACTAACAGGGACTGGGAAGGCTATGGCTACACCTTC.

The DNA of the CDR3 is TGTGCCAGCAGCTTATGGGGGGCTGGGTATAATTCACCCCTCCACTTT. Protein sequence: CASSLWGAGYNSPLHF. The V call is TRBV7-2, the J call TRBJ1-6; D is possibly TRBD1 (6 bases). CDR1 is SGHTA and CDR2 is FQGNSA in the germline V gene. V was shortened by 2 bases and J by 4 bases, with 12 bases between the two germline ends. CDR3 length: 16 residues.